The source of this T cell receptor beta chain is a study of Ad26.COV2.S vaccination and SARS-CoV-2 variants. The study, taken as a whole, reports: Across vaccine and placebo recipients, the breadth of non-spike TCRs was similar. Total T cell responses, in the TCR breadth and depth analyses, may have been underestimated. While placebo recipients had lower spike-specific TCR breadth, vaccine recipients had more.

The CDR3 covers 16 residues. J lost 1 base, V lost 6 bases, and 8 bases had no gene match. Germline V lookup: CDR1 SNHLY, CDR2 FYNNEI. Treatment specified: some 19 received Ad26.COV2.S at low or high dose, single or two shots; 5 received placebo; per-sample allocation not given. Samples analyzed were those drawn on day 63 after the first vaccine or placebo injection. Wuhan-strain SARS-CoV-2 spike was expressed by the Ad26 vector that made up the vaccine. The protocol was immunoSEQ multiplex PCR, while the TCRdb copy is restricted to in-frame clones and leaves out a portion. The sample comprises around 300,000 clones, about 85% of which are singletons, and around 6.1% rests with the top ten. On this clone itself: Its antigen is unidentified.

The chain combines TRBV2 with TRBJ2-3; 9 bases map to TRBD2. Sequenced material: peripheral blood, taken in a trial of Ad26.COV2.S vaccine versus placebo. The TCR was taken from a person aged 18 to 59 who received the Ad26.COV2.S COVID-19 vaccine or a placebo. The CDR3 region has the DNA TGTGCCAGCAGGAACTCAGCGGGAGGTGGCACAGATACGCAGTATTTT. It codes for CASRNSAGGGTDTQYF.